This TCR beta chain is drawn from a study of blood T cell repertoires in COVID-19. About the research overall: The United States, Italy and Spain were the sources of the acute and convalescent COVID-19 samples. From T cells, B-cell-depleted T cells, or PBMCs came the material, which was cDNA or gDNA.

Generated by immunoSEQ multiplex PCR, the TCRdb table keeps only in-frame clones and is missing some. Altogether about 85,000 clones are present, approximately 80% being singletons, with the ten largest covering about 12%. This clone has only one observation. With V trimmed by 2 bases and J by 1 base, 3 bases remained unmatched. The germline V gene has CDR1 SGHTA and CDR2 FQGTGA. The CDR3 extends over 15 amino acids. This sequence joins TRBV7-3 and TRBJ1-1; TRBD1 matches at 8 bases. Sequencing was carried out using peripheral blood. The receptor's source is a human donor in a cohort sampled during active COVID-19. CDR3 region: CASSLSGQANTEAFF. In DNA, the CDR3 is TGTGCCAGCAGCTTATCGGGACAGGCGAACACTGAAGCTTTCTTT. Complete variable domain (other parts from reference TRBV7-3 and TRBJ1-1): GAGVSQTPSNKVTEKGKYVELRCDPISGHTALYWYRQSLGQGPEFLIYFQGTGAADDSGLPNDRFFAVRPEGSVSTLKIQRTERGDSAVYLCASSLSGQANTEAFFGQGTRLTVV.